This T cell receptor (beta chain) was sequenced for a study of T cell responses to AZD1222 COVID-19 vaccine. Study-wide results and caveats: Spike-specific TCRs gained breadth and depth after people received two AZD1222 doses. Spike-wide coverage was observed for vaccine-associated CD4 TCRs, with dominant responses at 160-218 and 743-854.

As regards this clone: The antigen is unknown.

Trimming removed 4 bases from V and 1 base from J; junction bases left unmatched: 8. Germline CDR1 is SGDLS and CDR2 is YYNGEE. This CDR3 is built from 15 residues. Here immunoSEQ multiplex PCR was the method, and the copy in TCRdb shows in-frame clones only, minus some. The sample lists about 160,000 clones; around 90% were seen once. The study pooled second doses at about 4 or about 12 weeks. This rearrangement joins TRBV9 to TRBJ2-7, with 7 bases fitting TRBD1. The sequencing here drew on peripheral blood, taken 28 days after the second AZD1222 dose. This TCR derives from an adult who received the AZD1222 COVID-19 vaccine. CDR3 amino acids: CASSPDRPASYEQYF. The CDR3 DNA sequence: TGTGCCAGCAGCCCGGACAGGCCGGCTTCCTACGAGCAGTACTTC.